Each of the 29 T cell receptor beta chains below was sequenced from the same sample in a study of T cell responses to AZD1222 COVID-19 vaccine. Sequenced by immunoSEQ multiplex PCR; TCRdb stores in-frame clones only, minus some. This sample yields 240,000 or so clones, of which 93% are seen a single time; around 0.5% belongs to the top ten. The material sequenced was peripheral blood, taken on day 0 of AZD1222 vaccination. Receptor source: an adult in good health.

The chain is built from TRBV27 and TRBJ1-1; weak D call: TRBD1 (6 bases). Trimming removed 5 bases at V and 3 bases at J, with 13 bases between. Looked up from germline, CDR1 is MNHEY and CDR2 is SMNVEV (reference sequence). This CDR3 has 14 residues. CDR3 nucleotide sequence: TGTGCCAGCAGTCTCAGGGGTTGGGACACTGAAGCTTTCTTT. Translating gives CASSLRGWDTEAFF.

This chain links TRBV7-3 with TRBJ2-1; D is undetermined. From germline, CDR1 is SGHTA and CDR2 FQGTGA. V was clipped by 5 bases and J by 2 bases, with 13 bases between them. The CDR3 is 15 amino acids. CDR3 nucleotides: TGTGCCAGCAGCCTAGGCGACCCAACCTACAATGAGCAGTTCTTC. Protein product: CASSLGDPTYNEQFF.

V and J are TRBV6-4 and TRBJ2-1; D perhaps matches TRBD1 (6 bases). Trimming shortened V by 5 bases and J by 7 bases, and 15 bases separated the two germline ends. The CDR3 extends over 14 amino acids. The germline CDR1 and CDR2 sequences are MRHNA and SNTAGT. CDR3 residues: CASSRGIWDNEQFF. The CDR3 coding sequence is TGTGCCAGCAGTAGGGGGATATGGGATAATGAGCAGTTCTTC.

The V gene is TRBV27, the J gene TRBJ2-7; TRBD1 matches 7 bases. With 6 bases clipped from V and 0 bases from J, the junction kept 8 bases outside the gene matches. The germline gives CDR1 MNHEY, CDR2 SMNVEV (reference sequence). This CDR3 has 15 amino acids. As DNA, the CDR3 is TGTGCCAGCAGCCGGGGACGGACAGGCTCCTACGAGCAGTACTTC. It specifies CASSRGRTGSYEQYF.

V usage is TRBV5-1 and J usage is TRBJ2-2; perhaps D is TRBD1 or TRBD2 (5 bases each). The CDR3 has 15 residues. CDR1 and CDR2 from the germline V gene are SGHRS and YFSETQ. V lost 1 base and J 4 bases, leaving 11 bases between the germline ends. The CDR3 spells CASSLSGAGTGELFF. The CDR3, as DNA: TGCGCCAGCAGCTTGTCCGGGGCGGGCACCGGGGAGCTGTTTTTT.

The chain combines TRBV19 with TRBJ1-1; no clear D. Trimming removed 6 bases from V and 5 bases from J, with 10 bases in between. CDR3 length: 12 amino acids. CDR1 and CDR2 from the germline V gene are LNHDA and SQIVND (reference sequence). The CDR3 reads CASSQGGTEAFF. CDR3 in DNA: TGTGCCAGTAGCCAAGGAGGAACTGAAGCTTTCTTT.

This chain connects TRBV10-3 to TRBJ1-1; possible D gene TRBD1, 6 bases. V was shortened by 7 bases and J by 1 base, with 19 bases between the two germline ends. The V gene's germline CDR1 is ENHRY and CDR2 SYGVKD. CDR3 length: 16 amino acids. CDR3 sequence reads: CAIKTSQGRKNTEAFF. CDR3 in DNA: TGTGCCATCAAAACCTCACAGGGCCGAAAGAACACTGAAGCTTTCTTT.

J is TRBJ2-7 and V is TRBV5-4, with 14 bases matching TRBD2. This CDR3 spans 15 amino acids. Trimming at V came to 4 bases and at J to 7 bases, leaving 7 bases not matched to a gene. The germline V gene encodes CDR1 SGHNT and CDR2 YYREEE (reference sequence). CDR3 in amino acids: CASSPGLAGDLEQYF. The CDR3 DNA sequence: TGTGCCAGCAGCCCGGGACTAGCGGGGGACCTGGAGCAGTACTTC.

The table lists this clone with a few counts. The chain joins TRBV21-1 to TRBJ1-5; the D call of TRBD1 is as the table states it, not checked on the DNA. TRBV21-1 is classified as a pseudogene. The CDR3 is 18 residues long. CDR3 loop: CASSQGVQGRGIYQPQHF. The CDR3 DNA reads TGTGCCAGCAGCCAAGGCGTCCAGGGCAGGGGGATCTATCAGCCCCAGCATTTT.

V gene TRBV5-8 combines with J gene TRBJ2-5; 7 nucleotides line up with TRBD1. The J segment lost 5 bases and the V segment lost 4 bases, leaving 11 bases of the junction unmatched. CDR3 length: 15 amino acids. In germline, CDR1 is SGHTS, CDR2 YDEGEE. The CDR3 loop is CASSRGQAGAETQYF. In nucleotides, the CDR3 is TGTGCCAGCAGCCGTGGACAGGCCGGAGCTGAGACCCAGTACTTC.

The V gene is TRBV3-1 (or the pseudogene TRBV3-2), the J gene TRBJ1-1; D unclear. The germline gives CDR1 LGHDT, CDR2 YNNKEL (reference sequence). Between the trimmed V and J ends, which lost 4 bases and 4 bases, there was a span of 16 bases. The CDR3 length is 15 residues. The CDR3 is CASSLALFAGTEAFF. The CDR3 nucleotides are TGTGCCAGCAGCCTTGCCTTATTTGCGGGCACTGAAGCTTTCTTT.

The chain combines TRBV28 with TRBJ1-2; maybe TRBD1 (5 bases). Germline CDR1 and CDR2: MDHEN and SYDVKM. The length of the CDR3 is 12 residues. Trimming stripped 4 bases from V and 7 bases from J, with 10 bases between. CDR3 sequence reads: CASSSPGPGYTF. The CDR3 DNA follows: TGTGCCAGCAGTTCGCCGGGACCTGGCTACACCTTC.

This clone was observed once. V usage is TRBV29-1 and J usage is TRBJ2-1; 8 bases are a match to TRBD1. The CDR3 has 13 residues. Trimming took 0 bases from V and 8 from J; bases not matched to a gene: 3. Germline assignment: CDR1 SQVTM and CDR2 ANQGSEA. CDR3 DNA: TGCAGCGTTGAAGATCAGGGGGCATATGAGCAGTTCTTC. As protein: CSVEDQGAYEQFF.

The chain joins TRBV9 to TRBJ2-2; D uncertain. V was cut by 4 bases and J by 5 bases, with 15 bases left in between. The length of the CDR3 is 15 residues. Germline CDR1 and CDR2: SGDLS and YYNGEE. CDR3: CASSPRSAMTGELFF. CDR3 DNA sequence: TGTGCCAGCAGCCCACGGAGTGCAATGACCGGGGAGCTGTTTTTT.

This clone was seen more than once but under ten times. Additional DNA sequences in this sample encode the identical CDR3. This chain connects TRBV28 to TRBJ2-1; no reliable D call. Deletions cut 5 bases from V and 0 bases from J, with 11 bases between. The CDR3 is 15 residues long. CDR1 is MDHEN and CDR2 is SYDVKM in the germline V gene. In DNA form, the CDR3 reads TGTGCCAGCAGTCGCCGAGGCGGCTCCTACAATGAGCAGTTCTTC. It is translated as CASSRRGGSYNEQFF.

V gene TRBV7-2 combines with J gene TRBJ2-2, with D maybe TRBD2 (6 bases). This CDR3 region has 13 residues. V gave up 5 bases and J gave up 5 bases, with 9 bases separating them. In germline, CDR1 is SGHTA, CDR2 FQGNSA. CDR3: CASSLSGTGELFF. The CDR3, as DNA: TGTGCCAGCAGCCTCAGCGGGACCGGGGAGCTGTTTTTT.

The chain links TRBV6-5 to TRBJ1-6; D perhaps matches TRBD1 (5 bases). Trimming removed 4 bases from V and 10 bases from J, with 14 bases in between. CDR1 is MNHEY and CDR2 is SVGAGI in the germline V gene. The length of the CDR3 is 14 residues. The CDR3 here is CASSSVAGQSPLHF. The CDR3 coding sequence is TGTGCCAGCAGTTCGGTTGCAGGGCAGTCACCCCTCCACTTT.

The genes are TRBV2 and TRBJ1-2, with a weak D call TRBD1 (6 bases). V was trimmed by 6 bases and J by 4 bases, leaving 9 bases between them. Germline V gene data show CDR1 as SNHLY and CDR2 as FYNNEI. The CDR3 contains 12 residues. As DNA, the CDR3 is TGTGCCAGCAGGACAGGAGGCTATGGCTACACCTTC. Its protein product is CASRTGGYGYTF.

J is TRBJ2-2 and V is TRBV5-1; TRBD1 might be the D (6 bases). Per the germline V gene, CDR1 is SGHRS and CDR2 is YFSETQ. V was pared by 5 bases and J by 3 bases, with 11 bases between. This CDR3 has 14 amino acids. This CDR3 is CASRRNRDTGELFF. CDR3 bases: TGCGCCAGCAGACGTAACAGGGACACCGGGGAGCTGTTTTTT.

The chain links TRBV7-2 to TRBJ2-2, with TRBD1 identical over 7 bases. The germline gives CDR1 SGHTA, CDR2 FQGNSA. V dropped 5 bases and J dropped 4; count of bases not matched to a gene: 10. The CDR3 runs to 16 residues. The DNA for the CDR3 is TGTGCCAGCAGCCGGGACAGCCGACTGATCACCGGGGAGCTGTTTTTT. Encoded protein: CASSRDSRLITGELFF.

V is TRBV3-1 (or the pseudogene TRBV3-2) and J is TRBJ2-1, with D perhaps TRBD2 (5 bases). Per germline, CDR1 LGHDT and CDR2 YNNKEL (reference sequence). The CDR3 covers 15 residues. V was shortened by 5 bases and J by 2 bases, with 13 bases between the two germline ends. CDR3 nucleotide sequence: TGTGCCAGCAGCTCTCCCGGGGAACCCTACAATGAGCAGTTCTTC. Amino acid sequence: CASSSPGEPYNEQFF.

The CDR3 nucleotides read TGTGCCAGCAGTGACGGGACTTTCCCAGGTGAAAAACTGTTTTTT. This gives the protein CASSDGTFPGEKLFF. The rearrangement joins TRBV6-1 to TRBJ1-4; possible D gene TRBD1, 5 bases. Trimming took 3 bases from V and 7 from J, leaving 15 bases between them. Germline V gene sequence: CDR1 MNHNS, CDR2 SASEGT. The CDR3 has 15 residues.

The chain joins TRBV28 to TRBJ2-7; D is perhaps TRBD1 or TRBD2 (6 bases each). The CDR3 runs 14 residues. Trimming took off 3 bases at V and 2 bases at J, with 11 bases between the two ends. From germline, CDR1 is MDHEN and CDR2 SYDVKM. The CDR3 loop is CASSFGGLPYEQYF. DNA of the CDR3: TGTGCCAGCAGTTTTGGGGGGCTTCCCTACGAGCAGTACTTC.

The V call is TRBV7-2, the J call TRBJ1-4; 9 bases match TRBD1. CDR1 and CDR2 from the germline V gene are SGHTA and FQGNSA. CDR3 size: 15 residues. The J segment lost 8 bases and the V segment lost 6 bases, leaving 10 bases of the junction unmatched. In DNA form, the CDR3 reads TGTGCCAGCAGACCCGGCGGGGACAGGGTAGAAAAACTGTTTTTT. Translated, it gives CASRPGGDRVEKLFF.

The chain joins TRBV25-1 to TRBJ2-2, with D maybe TRBD2 (6 bases). The CDR3 has 14 amino acids. Germline V gene sequence: CDR1 MGHDK, CDR2 SYGVNS. V was clipped by 2 bases and J by 3 bases, with 7 bases between them. Here the CDR3 DNA reads TGTGCCAGCAGTGAAGGAGGGTACACCGGGGAGCTGTTTTTT. This translates into CASSEGGYTGELFF. The full variable domain, in which reference TRBV25-1 and TRBJ2-2 provide the parts outside the CDR3, is EADIYQTPRYLVIGTGKKITLECSQTMGHDKMYWYQQDPGMELHLIHYSYGVNSTEKGDLSSESTVSRIRTEHFPLTLESARPSHTSQYLCASSEGGYTGELFFGEGSRLTVL.

This clone showed up just once. The chain uses TRBV12-3 or TRBV12-4 and TRBJ1-4; D is unresolved. The CDR3 extends over 12 amino acids. Between the trimmed V and J ends, which lost 6 bases and 8 bases, there was a span of 10 bases. The DNA of the CDR3 is TGTGCCAGCAGCCTTACCGGGGAAAAACTGTTTTTT. This codes for CASSLTGEKLFF.

This rearrangement joins TRBV5-1 to TRBJ2-2; 7 bases are a match to TRBD1. The V gene's germline CDR1 is SGHRS and CDR2 YFSETQ. Trimming cost V 3 bases and J 3 bases; bases outside gene matches: 5. The CDR3 loop spans 15 amino acids. The CDR3 nucleotides read TGCGCCAGCAGCTCGACAGGGACAGACACCGGGGAGCTGTTTTTT. Encoded protein: CASSSTGTDTGELFF.

The chain recombines TRBV19 with TRBJ2-2; 8 bases line up with TRBD1. The CDR3 has 13 amino acids. The V gene's germline CDR1 is LNHDA and CDR2 SQIVND (reference sequence). The V segment lost 10 bases and the J segment 5 bases; nucleotides outside the gene matches: 6. CDR3 bases: TGTGCCACAGGACAGGGTCGGACCGGGGAGCTGTTTTTT. Translated, it gives CATGQGRTGELFF.

This sequence joins TRBV27 and TRBJ1-1, with a weak D call TRBD1 (6 bases). This CDR3 is built from 12 residues. Trimming removed 9 bases from V and 10 bases from J, with 18 bases in between. The germline V gene has CDR1 MNHEY and CDR2 SMNVEV (reference sequence). The CDR3 DNA is TGTGCCAGTCGGACAGCTAGTAGTGGAGCTTTCTTT. Translating gives CASRTASSGAFF.